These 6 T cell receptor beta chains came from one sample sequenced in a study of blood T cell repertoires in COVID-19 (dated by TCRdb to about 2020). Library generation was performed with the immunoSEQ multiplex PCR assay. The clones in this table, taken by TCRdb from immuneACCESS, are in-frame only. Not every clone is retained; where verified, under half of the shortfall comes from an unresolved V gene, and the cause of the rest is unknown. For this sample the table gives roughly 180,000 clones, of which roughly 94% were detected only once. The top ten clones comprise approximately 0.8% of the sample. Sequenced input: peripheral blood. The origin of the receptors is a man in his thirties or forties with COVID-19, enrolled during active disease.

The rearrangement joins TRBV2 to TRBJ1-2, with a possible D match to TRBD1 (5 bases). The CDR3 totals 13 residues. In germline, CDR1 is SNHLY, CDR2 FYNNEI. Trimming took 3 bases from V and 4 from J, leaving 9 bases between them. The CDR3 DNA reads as TGTGCCAGCAGTGACTTGGGGCTCTATGGCTACACCTTC. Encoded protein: CASSDLGLYGYTF.

CDR3 region: CASSKTGLAGITGELFF. The DNA for the CDR3 is TGTGCCAGCAGCAAAACGGGACTAGCGGGGATCACCGGGGAGCTGTTTTTT. This chain connects TRBV5-4 to TRBJ2-2; 13 nucleotides agree with TRBD2. The V gene end was trimmed by 4 bases and the J gene end by 4 bases; junction bases not matched to a gene: 7. The CDR3 totals 17 residues. Germline CDR1 SGHNT, CDR2 YYREEE (reference sequence).

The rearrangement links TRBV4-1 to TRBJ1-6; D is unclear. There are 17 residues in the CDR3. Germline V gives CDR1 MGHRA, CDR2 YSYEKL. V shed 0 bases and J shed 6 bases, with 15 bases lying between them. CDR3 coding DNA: TGCGCCAGCAGCCAAGATCGCAGGCAGTCCATTAATTCACCCCTCCACTTT. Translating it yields CASSQDRRQSINSPLHF.

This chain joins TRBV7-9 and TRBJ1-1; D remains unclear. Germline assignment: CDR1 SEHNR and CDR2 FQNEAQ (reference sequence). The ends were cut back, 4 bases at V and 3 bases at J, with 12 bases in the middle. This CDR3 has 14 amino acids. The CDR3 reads CASSSGRKDTEAFF. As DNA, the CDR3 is TGTGCCAGCAGCTCGGGAAGAAAGGACACTGAAGCTTTCTTT.

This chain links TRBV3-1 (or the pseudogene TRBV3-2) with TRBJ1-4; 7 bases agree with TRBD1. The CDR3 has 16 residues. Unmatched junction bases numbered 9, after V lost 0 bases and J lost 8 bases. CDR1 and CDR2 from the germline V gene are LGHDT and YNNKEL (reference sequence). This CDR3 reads CASSQDGRGLWEKLFF. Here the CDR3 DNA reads TGTGCCAGCAGCCAAGATGGTAGGGGGCTATGGGAAAAACTGTTTTTT.

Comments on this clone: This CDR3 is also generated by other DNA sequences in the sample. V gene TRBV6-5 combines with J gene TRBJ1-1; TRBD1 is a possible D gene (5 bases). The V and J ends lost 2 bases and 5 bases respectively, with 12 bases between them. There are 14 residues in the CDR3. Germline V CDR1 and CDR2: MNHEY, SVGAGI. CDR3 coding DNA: TGTGCCAGCAGTTACGGGGGGGGAGGGACTGAAGCTTTCTTT. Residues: CASSYGGGGTEAFF.